This T cell receptor beta chain was found in a study of T cells in Graves' hyperthyroidism and ophthalmopathy (dated by TCRdb to 2018 to 2020). Background on the whole study: Peripheral blood samples were taken at the time of initial diagnosis, prior to any treatment. A discovery cohort of roughly 100 patients, about 40 with Graves' ophthalmopathy and 57 with stable Graves' hyperthyroidism, was used to find distinguishing TCR V-J signatures. Whether ophthalmopathy could be predicted prospectively was tested in an independent validation cohort made up of under 20 hyperthyroidism patients plus 17 patients who later progressed to ophthalmopathy. The 85 to 100 discovery patients were divided at random into training and test sets in a 7:3 ratio. Thyroid tissue and blood T-cell repertoires from six Graves' hyperthyroidism patients were also compared in the study. After sampling, hyperthyroidism patients received methimazole starting at 30 mg daily, and ophthalmopathy patients received high-dose intravenous methylprednisolone. The paper describes TCR Vbeta CDR3 sequencing of roughly 130 peripheral blood samples, made up of 43 ophthalmopathy patients, around 78 hyperthyroidism patients and 17 progressor patients.

The sample holds many counts of this clonotype. Its antigen is still unknown. No qualities accompany the bases; no much larger clone lies one base away. Results the study describes overall, beyond this receptor: Blood samples also contained most of the expanded thyroid clonotypes (frequency above 0.001), which suggests that blood repertoires may reflect thyroid immune responses. In cross-validation, a model built on a 13 V-J signature told ophthalmopathy apart from stable hyperthyroidism with approximately 90% sensitivity and roughly 82% specificity, and in testing the same model reached 80%/75%. Sample size was not statistically predetermined, and investigators were not blinded to group allocation. In validation, the model predicted progression to ophthalmopathy a median of about 6.8 months before onset, with 65% to 71% sensitivity and about 75% specificity.

Ophthalmopathy patients had moderately to severely active disease, Clinical Activity Score of at least 3, NOSPECS grade of at least 4, and duration under 3 months. Exclusion was applied to patients with uncontrolled infections, other autoimmune diseases, pregnancy or lactation. Diagnoses were established on the basis of clinical symptoms, serum thyroxine and TRAb, thyroid ultrasound, and orbital computed tomography. Ficoll-Paque density gradient centrifugation was used to isolate PBMCs from around 10 ml of fresh peripheral blood. Trizol reagent was used to extract total RNA, and RNA quality was then checked on an Agilent 2100 Bioanalyzer. The germline V gene provides CDR1 MDHEN and CDR2 SYDVKM. From the cysteine through the phenylalanine, the CDR3 covers 14 amino acids. CDR3 DNA only is kept here, 42 bases in frame from base 1. V and J are truncated by 5 bases and 5 bases respectively, leaving an intervening sequence of 15 bases.

The TCR beta CDR3 regions were amplified from the RNA transcripts. The first round of RT-PCR for the TCR CDR3 was performed with the HTBI primer set and the Qiagen OneStep RT-PCR kit. Libraries were constructed in a second round of multiplex PCR, after which size selection and purification were performed. The libraries were sequenced on an Illumina HiSeq2000 using paired-end 100 bp reads. On the study's bioinformatics: SOAPnuke was used to process the raw data, throwing out any read that contained adapters or uncalled bases, had a mean Phred below 15, or lacked an exact constant-primer or identifier match. COPE v1.2.5 was used to merge the high-quality paired reads, and each unique nucleotide sequence was defined as a clonotype. MiTCR v1.1 was used to align the clonotypes against IMGT TRBV, TRBD and TRBJ reference segments. The analysis was restricted to V-J combinations with a frequency above 0.0001, which together covered 99.2% of the repertoires. The TCS score was defined as the ratio of F50 (clonal expansion) to E x V (chaos), calculated using BLOSUM62-based TCRdist between CDR3 peptides within each V-J. Welch's t-statistics and random forest reduced several hundred V-J features to 13, which were used in a naive Bayes classifier (R e1071). TCRdb cleaned the public reads at Q25 with fastp, built clones with MiXCR and kept in-frame beta chains. Rows with a matching CDR3 protein are joined into one entry that keeps the most common DNA and genes. TCRdb assigned the V and J calls; the authors' analysis was not used. The sample table holds about 300,000 distinct CDR3 sequences, of which less than 20% were seen once. The top ten clonotypes cover under 45% of the sample.

Rearrangement joined TRBV28 to TRBJ2-5; the D gene lacks a confident call. The sequenced sample consisted of blood. This receptor was taken from a man aged 50 to 59 with Graves' ophthalmopathy. The CDR3 reads CASSPPDGEETQYF. The sequenced DNA is TGTGCCAGCAGTCCACCGGACGGCGAGGAGACCCAGTACTTC.